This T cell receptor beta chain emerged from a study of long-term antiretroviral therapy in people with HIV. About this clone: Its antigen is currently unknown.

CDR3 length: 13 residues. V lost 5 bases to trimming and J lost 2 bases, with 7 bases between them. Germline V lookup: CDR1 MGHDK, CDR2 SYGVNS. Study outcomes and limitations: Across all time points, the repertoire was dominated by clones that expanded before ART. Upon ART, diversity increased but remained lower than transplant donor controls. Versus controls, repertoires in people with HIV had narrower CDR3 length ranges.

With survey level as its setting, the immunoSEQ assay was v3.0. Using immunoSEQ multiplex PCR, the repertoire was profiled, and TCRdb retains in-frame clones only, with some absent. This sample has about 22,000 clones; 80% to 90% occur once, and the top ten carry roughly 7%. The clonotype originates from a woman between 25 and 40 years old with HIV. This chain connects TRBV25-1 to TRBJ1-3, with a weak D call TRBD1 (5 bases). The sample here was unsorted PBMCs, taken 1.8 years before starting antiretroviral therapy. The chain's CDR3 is CASSRGAGNTIYF. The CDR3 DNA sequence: TGTGCCAGCAGTCGGGGGGCTGGAAACACCATATATTTT.